This T cell receptor beta chain was recovered during a study of T cells in tuberculosis (dated by TCRdb to 2016 to 2019). The study in broad terms: To characterize T cells specific for the mycobacterial lipid antigen glucose monomycolate (GMM), the study used CD1B tetramers together with high-throughput TCR immunosequencing. IGRA-negative adolescents, IGRA-positive adolescents with latent tuberculosis and adults with active tuberculosis, roughly ten per group, were compared in a South African clinical cohort. The paper's findings and limits, for the study overall: An accuracy of around 88% (AUROC 0.90) was reached by a classifier using the diverse GMM-specific repertoire, compared with 70% to 75% accuracy when GEM motif frequencies were used. Which clinical samples got chosen depended on the availability of cryopreserved specimens, and the active tuberculosis cases were adults, whereas the controls were adolescents. Compared with IGRA-negative controls, TCR-alpha repertoires from active tuberculosis had smaller mean NN-distances to GMM-specific TCRs, which suggests clonal expansion of these TCRs. Shorter CDR3-alpha lengths in active tuberculosis patients partly drove the smaller NN-distances, and the TCR-beta difference was not statistically significant.

The CDR3 sequence holds 11 residues, the cysteine and phenylalanine included. This entry keeps only the CDR3 DNA: 33 bases, framed from base 1. V loses 3 bases of germline sequence and J loses 3 bases, and the interval between the two ends is 2 bases. From the germline V gene, CDR1 is MDHEN and CDR2 is SYDVKM. The immunoSEQ multiplex PCR assay was used to generate TCR libraries, with TCR-beta and/or TCR-alpha/delta assays applied to each sample. The Illumina high-throughput platform was used to sequence the amplified TCR libraries. In the original analysis: Clustering and dimensionality reduction were performed using pairwise TCRdist distances among GMM-specific receptors from ex vivo sorted or in vitro expanded T cells. Each clinical repertoire was assigned a mean NN-distance score, defined as the average TCRdist to the nearest 10% of tetramer-positive reference sequences. GEM TCR motif frequency was calculated as the fraction of unique TCRs that matched known GEM sequences by V/J usage and CDR3 length. Active tuberculosis was classified by linear discriminant analysis with leave-one-out cross-validation, implemented in scikit-learn. The clones in this table, taken by TCRdb from immuneACCESS, are in-frame only. Not every clone is retained; where verified, under half of the shortfall comes from an unresolved V gene, and the cause of the rest is unknown. V and J calls and clone size are those listed in that table; D and trimming were worked out from the DNA. Present in this sample are roughly 30,000 clones, approximately 91% of which were seen just once. Roughly 2% of the sample goes to the ten largest clones.

At study entry, a tuberculin skin test and the QuantiFERON-TB GOLD In-Tube IGRA were used to screen adolescents for latent tuberculosis infection. Unsorted cryopreserved PBMC were immunosequenced, covering on average approximately 100,000 T cells per clinical donor. Eleven high schools in the Worcester region of the Western Cape, South Africa, served as enrollment sites for adolescents aged 12 to 18 years. Some 10 M. tuberculosis-infected and approximately ten uninfected adolescents were selected with matching for age and sex. PBMC from adolescents were isolated by density centrifugation from freshly drawn heparinized blood and were then cryopreserved. To note about this clone: This receptor's antigen is unknown. No per-base quality is available; no much larger clone lies one base away.

This receptor chain uses TRBV28 and TRBJ1-2, with no confidently assigned D gene. This receptor was taken from a donor aged 10 to 29 with latent tuberculosis or without tuberculosis infection. The sample taken for sequencing was PBMCs. CDR3 reads: CASSFYYGYTF. In nucleotides, the sequence is TGTGCCAGCAGTTTCTACTATGGCTACACCTTC.